A single sample is the source of the 23 T cell receptor beta chains below, sequenced in a study of blood T cells in healthy people across ages. A second PCR, run for about 7 to 11 cycles, used a sample-barcoded 5' primer plus a J-beta primer mix. TCRdb redid the calling of the 5' RACE reads with MiXCR, one entry per CDR3 protein. The sample lists about 1.6 million distinct CDR3 sequences, 30% to 40% occurring once. Sequencing was carried out using blood. The source of these receptors is a woman aged 25 to 39 in good health.

In the case of this clonotype: At one end, the junction sequence differs from germline, possibly due to a read error. The DNA for the CDR3 is TGTGCCACCGGGGTAAGGAGCACAGGTACGCAGTATTTT. It specifies CATGVRSTGTQYF. The genes are TRBV15 and TRBJ2-3, with D perhaps matching TRBD1 (5 bases). The CDR3 runs 13 residues. The germline V gene encodes CDR1 LNHNV and CDR2 YYDKDF (reference sequence).

This chain joins TRBV10-3 and TRBJ2-1; D gene unclear. Germline CDR1 ENHRY, CDR2 SYGVKD. Trimming removed 3 bases from V and 8 bases from J, with 14 bases in between. CDR3 length: 14 amino acids. The CDR3 DNA reads as TGTGCCATCAGTGACAAGGGATCGATATATGAGCAGTTCTTC. Encoded protein: CAISDKGSIYEQFF.

A word on this clonotype: The junction does not match germline at one end; this may be a read error. The genes are TRBV20-1 and TRBJ2-3; TRBD2 aligns across 10 bases. Germline CDR1 and CDR2: DFQATT and SNEGSKA (reference sequence). The CDR3 totals 14 residues. In DNA, the CDR3 is TGCAGTGCACCACTAGCGGGGAACACAGGTACGCAGTATTTT. It specifies CSAPLAGNTGTQYF.

This clonotype was observed a handful of times. One end of the junction is discordant with germline, which a read error may explain. The rearrangement links TRBV7-2 to TRBJ2-5, with D possibly matching TRBD1 (5 bases). There are 15 residues in the CDR3. The germline V gene has CDR1 SGHTA and CDR2 FQGNSA. CDR3 protein: CASSLGQGSQGTQYF. The CDR3 region has the DNA TGTGCCAGCAGCTTGGGTCAGGGCTCCCAAGGGACCCAGTACTTC.

The chain couples TRBV27 to TRBJ2-5; D gene uncertain. The last part of the DNA fits TRBJ2-7 better; the J call may be wrong. The germline V gene has CDR1 MNHEY and CDR2 SMNVEV (reference sequence). CDR3 length: 14 residues. The CDR3 nucleotides read TGTGCCAGCAGTTTAAGCCCCGCCGCCCTCGAGCAGTACTTC. This sequence encodes CASSLSPAALEQYF.

This chain connects TRBV28 to TRBJ2-2; a possible D gene is TRBD1 (6 bases). CDR3 size: 16 residues. Germline V gene sequence: CDR1 MDHEN, CDR2 SYDVKM. The V end was cut by 6 bases, the J end by 0 bases, with 14 bases between. CDR3 amino acids: CASSADRRPNTGELFF. In DNA form, the CDR3 reads TGTGCCAGCAGCGCTGACAGGCGCCCGAACACCGGGGAGCTGTTTTTT.

Concerning this clonotype itself: A much larger clone differs from this one at a single base, so this may be a read error. The chain joins TRBV10-2 to TRBJ2-7; D is ambiguous. V was trimmed by 4 bases and J by 4 bases, leaving 14 bases between them. From germline, CDR1 is WSHSY and CDR2 SAAADI. The CDR3 totals 14 residues. CDR3 nucleotides: TGCGCCAGCAGTGTGAGACATTTTGGATACGAGCAGTACTTC. It specifies CASSVRHFGYEQYF.

The rearrangement joins TRBV5-1 to TRBJ1-1; no clear D gene. Trimming stripped 4 bases from V and 1 base from J, with 14 bases between. CDR3 size: 15 residues. Germline CDR1 is SGHRS and CDR2 is YFSETQ. This chain's CDR3 is CASSAQISWNTEAFF. Here the CDR3 DNA reads TGCGCCAGCAGCGCCCAGATATCTTGGAACACTGAAGCTTTCTTT.

This clonotype was recorded a few times. This rearrangement joins TRBV7-2 to TRBJ1-1, with D possibly being TRBD1 (6 bases). This CDR3 region has 13 residues. Germline V CDR1 and CDR2: SGHTA, FQGNSA. Trimming removed 5 bases from V and 7 bases from J, with 14 bases in between. CDR3 residues: CASSPGAGSEAFF. As DNA, the CDR3 is TGTGCCAGCAGCCCAGGGGCAGGAAGTGAAGCTTTCTTT.

This clonotype was observed a handful of times. The junction shows a germline mismatch at one end, possibly a read error. This rearrangement joins TRBV18 to TRBJ1-1; D ambiguous. This CDR3 has 14 residues. Germline-derived CDR1 and CDR2 are KGHSH and LQKENI. CDR3 sequence reads: CVSSPARLNTEAFF. The CDR3, as DNA: TGTGTCAGCTCACCAGCCAGATTGAACACTGAAGCTTTCTTT.

V and J are TRBV19 and TRBJ2-1; 8 bases fit TRBD1. The length of the CDR3 is 15 residues. V lost 4 bases to trimming and J lost 6 bases; unmatched junction nucleotides: 8. Germline-derived CDR1 and CDR2 are LNHDA and SQIVND (reference sequence). In DNA form, the CDR3 reads TGTGCCAGTAGTACCGGGACAGGAACGAGCAATGAGCAGTTCTTC. It codes for CASSTGTGTSNEQFF.

The chain uses TRBV4-2 and TRBJ2-3; D remains ambiguous. Looked up from germline, CDR1 is LGHNA and CDR2 is YNFKEQ. V was pared by 5 bases and J by 6 bases, with 24 bases between. This CDR3 has 17 amino acids. CDR3 in DNA: TGTGCCAGCAGCGCCCTCACCACCCAGCGCCTGATGGATACGCAGTATTTT. Encoded protein: CASSALTTQRLMDTQYF.

This clonotype was seen ten or more times. J is TRBJ1-1 and V is TRBV7-8, with D perhaps TRBD1 (5 bases). CDR3 length equals 12 residues. Trimming pared 4 bases from V and 3 bases from J, leaving 6 bases between. Germline V gene lookup returns CDR1 SGHVS and CDR2 FQNEAQ. CDR3 loop: CASSWGDTEAFF. As DNA, the CDR3 is TGTGCCAGCAGCTGGGGGGACACTGAAGCTTTCTTT.

The CDR3 region has the DNA TGTGCCAGCAGTTACAGTGGTGGAAAAAACATTCAGTACTTC. It specifies CASSYSGGKNIQYF. The V gene is TRBV6-6, the J gene TRBJ2-4; D gene unclear. CDR3 length: 14 amino acids. Germline CDR1 and CDR2: MNHNY and SVGAGI (reference sequence). V was shortened by 2 bases and J by 4 bases, with 9 bases between the two germline ends.

This chain connects TRBV20-1 to TRBJ2-7, with D maybe TRBD1 (6 bases). Germline CDR1 and CDR2: DFQATT and SNEGSKA (reference sequence). The V and J ends lost 6 bases and 5 bases respectively, with 17 bases between them. The CDR3 spans 13 residues. The CDR3 DNA is TGCAGTGCAGTCCAGGGGAAAGGTAACGAGCAGTACTTC. This codes for CSAVQGKGNEQYF.

The chain couples TRBV20-1 to TRBJ1-2; 9 nucleotides match TRBD1. V shed 6 bases, J shed 2 bases, and the junction held 10 bases outside the gene matches. Germline-derived CDR1 and CDR2 are DFQATT and SNEGSKA (reference sequence). The CDR3 runs 15 residues. The CDR3 DNA sequence: TGCAGTGCCAGTACCAATGGACAGGGGAACTATGGCTACACCTTC. Protein product: CSASTNGQGNYGYTF.

This chain connects TRBV5-8 to TRBJ2-4; TRBD2 matches 11 bases. With the DNA end fitting TRBJ2-7 better, the J assignment may be wrong. Germline V gene data show CDR1 as SGHTS and CDR2 as YDEGEE. CDR3 size: 16 residues. The CDR3 loop reads CASSFISGGASYEQYF. CDR3 DNA: TGTGCCAGCAGCTTTATTAGCGGGGGGGCTTCCTACGAGCAGTACTTC.

J is TRBJ1-2 and V is TRBV7-9; 9 bases are a match to TRBD1. V gave up 2 bases and J gave up 6 bases; unmatched junction bases: 13. The CDR3 spans 17 residues. From germline, CDR1 is SEHNR and CDR2 FQNEAQ (reference sequence). The CDR3 spells CASSLPGTGPSDHGYTF. CDR3 sequence (DNA): TGTGCCAGCAGCTTACCAGGGACAGGGCCCAGTGACCATGGCTACACCTTC.

This clonotype was seen only a few times. The rearrangement links TRBV6-5 to TRBJ2-1; tentatively, D is TRBD2 (6 bases). Germline loops: CDR1 MNHEY, CDR2 SVGAGI. The CDR3 loop spans 12 amino acids. Deletions cut 4 bases from V and 12 bases from J, with 13 bases between. CDR3 residues: CASSSRDSWQFF. In DNA, the CDR3 is TGTGCCAGCAGTTCCCGGGACTCTTGGCAGTTCTTC.

V usage is TRBV20-1 and J usage is TRBJ1-5; the match to TRBD1 covers 7 bases. With V trimmed by 0 bases and J by 2 bases, 7 bases remained unmatched. The CDR3 loop spans 16 amino acids. Germline values: CDR1 DFQATT, CDR2 SNEGSKA (reference sequence). CDR3 sequence (DNA): TGCAGTGCTAGAGAAATAGGGGGCATTGGCAATCAGCCCCAGCATTTT. This gives the protein CSAREIGGIGNQPQHF.

This clonotype was seen many times. This chain uses TRBV2 with TRBJ2-7, with 8 positions matching TRBD2. CDR3 length: 13 residues. The V gene end was trimmed by 7 bases and the J gene end by 3 bases; junction bases not matched to a gene: 5. Germline V lookup: CDR1 SNHLY, CDR2 FYNNEI. Here the CDR3 DNA reads TGTGCCAGCAACGCGGGGGGTGGCTACGAGCAGTACTTC. It translates to CASNAGGGYEQYF.

This clonotype was observed a few times. The V and J genes are TRBV7-2 and TRBJ2-7, with 16 bases that match TRBD2. The V segment lost 5 bases and the J segment 11 bases; nucleotides outside the gene matches: 12. The CDR3 length is 16 residues. CDR1 and CDR2 (germline): SGHTA, FQGNSA. The CDR3 sequence: CASSPLDGTSGRAKYF. The CDR3 bases are TGTGCCAGCAGCCCCCTCGACGGGACTAGCGGGAGGGCCAAGTACTTC.

As concerns this clonotype: A far larger clone lies a single base away; this is likely a read error. V gene TRBV3-1 combines with J gene TRBJ2-1; D is unresolved. CDR3 length equals 12 residues. Germline V gene sequence: CDR1 LGHDT, CDR2 YNNKEL (reference sequence). The chain's CDR3 is CANSPPYNEQFF. CDR3 nucleotide sequence: TGTGCCAACAGCCCTCCTTACAATGAGCAGTTCTTC.